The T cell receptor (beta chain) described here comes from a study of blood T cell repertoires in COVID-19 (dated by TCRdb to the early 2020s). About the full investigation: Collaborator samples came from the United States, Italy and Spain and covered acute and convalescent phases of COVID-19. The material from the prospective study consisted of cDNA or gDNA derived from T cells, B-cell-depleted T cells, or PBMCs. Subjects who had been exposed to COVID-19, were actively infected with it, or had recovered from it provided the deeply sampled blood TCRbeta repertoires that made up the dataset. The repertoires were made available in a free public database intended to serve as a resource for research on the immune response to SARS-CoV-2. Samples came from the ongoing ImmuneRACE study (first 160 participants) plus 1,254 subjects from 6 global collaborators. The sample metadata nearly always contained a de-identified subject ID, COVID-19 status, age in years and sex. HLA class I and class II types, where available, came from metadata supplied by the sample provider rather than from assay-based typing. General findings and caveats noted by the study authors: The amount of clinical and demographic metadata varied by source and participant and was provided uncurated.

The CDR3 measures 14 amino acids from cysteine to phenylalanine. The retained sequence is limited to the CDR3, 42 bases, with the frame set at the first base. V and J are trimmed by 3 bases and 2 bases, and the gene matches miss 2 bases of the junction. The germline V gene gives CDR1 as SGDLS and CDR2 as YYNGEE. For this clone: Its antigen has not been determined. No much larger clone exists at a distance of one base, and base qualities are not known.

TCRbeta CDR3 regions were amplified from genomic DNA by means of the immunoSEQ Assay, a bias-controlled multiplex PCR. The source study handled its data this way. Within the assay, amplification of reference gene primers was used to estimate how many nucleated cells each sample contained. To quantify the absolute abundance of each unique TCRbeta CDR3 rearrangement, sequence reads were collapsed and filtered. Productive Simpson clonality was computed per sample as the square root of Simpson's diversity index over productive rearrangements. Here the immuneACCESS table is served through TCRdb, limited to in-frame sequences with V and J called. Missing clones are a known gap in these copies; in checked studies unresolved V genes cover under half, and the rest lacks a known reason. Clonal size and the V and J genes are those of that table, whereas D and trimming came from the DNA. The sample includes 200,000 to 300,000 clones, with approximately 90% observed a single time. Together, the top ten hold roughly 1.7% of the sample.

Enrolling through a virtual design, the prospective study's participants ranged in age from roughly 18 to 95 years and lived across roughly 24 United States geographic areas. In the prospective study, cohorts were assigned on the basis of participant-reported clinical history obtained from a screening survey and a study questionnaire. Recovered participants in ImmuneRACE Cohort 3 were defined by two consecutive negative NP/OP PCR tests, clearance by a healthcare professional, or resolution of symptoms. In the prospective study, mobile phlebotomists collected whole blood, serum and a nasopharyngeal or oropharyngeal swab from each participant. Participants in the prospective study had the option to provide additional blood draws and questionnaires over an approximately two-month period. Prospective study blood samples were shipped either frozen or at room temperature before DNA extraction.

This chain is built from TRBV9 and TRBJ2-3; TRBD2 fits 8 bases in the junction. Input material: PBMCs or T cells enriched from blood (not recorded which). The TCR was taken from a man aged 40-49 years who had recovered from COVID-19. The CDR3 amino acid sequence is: CASSEGLVTDTQYF. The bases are TGTGCCAGCAGCGAGGGACTAGTCACAGATACGCAGTATTTT.